Listed here is a single T cell receptor beta chain. This entry is derived from a study of T cells in localized non-small cell lung cancer. The CDR3 length is 16 residues. V was pared by 5 bases and J by 4 bases, with 6 bases of the junction left unmatched. Germline V CDR1 and CDR2: MDHEN, SYDVKM. Method: immunoSEQ multiplex PCR; TCRdb's copy keeps in-frame clones and lacks some. The sample carries roughly 90,000 clones, approximately 91% recorded once. The starting material was PBMCs, obtained before any cancer treatment. V is TRBV28 and J is TRBJ2-2, with 11 positions matching TRBD2. This receptor was identified in a woman aged 35 to 75 with stage II squamous cell lung carcinoma. This CDR3 reads CASSLSGRAFTGELFF. The CDR3 DNA is TGTGCCAGCAGTCTTAGCGGGAGGGCCTTCACCGGGGAGCTGTTTTTT.